The T cell receptor (beta chain) described here comes from a study of T cell repertoires in cytomegalovirus infection. There are many counts of this clonotype. MiXCR, run by TCRdb on the reads, gives a single entry per CDR3 protein. The sample lists a few hundred thousand distinct CDR3 sequences, roughly an eighth seen once, with roughly 8.7% in the top ten. The receptor's source is a human donor in good health (CMV status not recorded). Some clones in this sample may be carry-over from other donors' samples. Input material: PBMCs.

The CDR3 coding sequence is TGTGCCAGCAGTTTGACAGGGGGCGTCGAGGGCTACACCTTC. This codes for CASSLTGGVEGYTF. The gene calls are TRBV12-3 or TRBV12-4 and TRBJ1-2, with 10 nucleotides matching TRBD1. With 3 bases clipped from V and 8 bases from J, the junction kept 6 bases outside the gene matches. The CDR3 length is 14 residues.